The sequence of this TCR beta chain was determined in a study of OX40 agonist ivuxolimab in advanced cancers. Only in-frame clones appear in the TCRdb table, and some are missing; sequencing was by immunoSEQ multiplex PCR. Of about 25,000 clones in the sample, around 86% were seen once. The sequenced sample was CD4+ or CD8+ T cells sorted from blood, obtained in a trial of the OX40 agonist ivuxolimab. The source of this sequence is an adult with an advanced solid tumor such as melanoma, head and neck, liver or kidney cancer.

CDR3 sequence: CSVRDTTYEQYF. As DNA, the CDR3 is TGCAGCGTTCGGGACACAACCTACGAGCAGTACTTC. This chain connects TRBV29-1 to TRBJ2-7, with D perhaps matching TRBD1 (6 bases). Germline V gene data show CDR1 as SQVTM and CDR2 as ANQGSEA. V was trimmed by 5 bases and J by 2 bases, leaving 10 bases between them. The CDR3 length is 12 residues.